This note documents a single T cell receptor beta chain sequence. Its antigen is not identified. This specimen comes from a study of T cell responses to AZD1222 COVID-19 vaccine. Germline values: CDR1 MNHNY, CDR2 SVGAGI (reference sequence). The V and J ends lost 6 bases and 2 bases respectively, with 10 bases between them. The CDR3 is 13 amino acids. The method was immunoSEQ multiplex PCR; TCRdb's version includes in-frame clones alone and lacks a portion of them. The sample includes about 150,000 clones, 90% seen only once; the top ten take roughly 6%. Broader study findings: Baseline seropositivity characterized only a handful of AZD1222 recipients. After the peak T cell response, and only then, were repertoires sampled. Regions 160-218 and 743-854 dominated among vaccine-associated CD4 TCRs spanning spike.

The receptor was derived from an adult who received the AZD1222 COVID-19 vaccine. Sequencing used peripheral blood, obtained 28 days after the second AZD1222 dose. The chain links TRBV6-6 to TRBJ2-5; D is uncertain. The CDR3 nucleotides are TGTGCCAGCAGCCTAACAGCACAAGAGACCCAGTACTTC. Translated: CASSLTAQETQYF.